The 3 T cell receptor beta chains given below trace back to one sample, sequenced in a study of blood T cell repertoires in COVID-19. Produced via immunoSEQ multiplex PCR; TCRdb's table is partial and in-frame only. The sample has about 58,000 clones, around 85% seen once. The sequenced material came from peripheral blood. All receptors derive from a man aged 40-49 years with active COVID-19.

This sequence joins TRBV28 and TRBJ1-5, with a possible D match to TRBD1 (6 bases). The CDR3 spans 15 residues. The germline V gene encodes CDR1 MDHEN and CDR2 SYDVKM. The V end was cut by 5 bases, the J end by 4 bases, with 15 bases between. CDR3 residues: CASSRGGRINQPQHF. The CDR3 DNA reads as TGTGCCAGCAGTAGGGGGGGACGGATAAATCAGCCCCAGCATTTT.

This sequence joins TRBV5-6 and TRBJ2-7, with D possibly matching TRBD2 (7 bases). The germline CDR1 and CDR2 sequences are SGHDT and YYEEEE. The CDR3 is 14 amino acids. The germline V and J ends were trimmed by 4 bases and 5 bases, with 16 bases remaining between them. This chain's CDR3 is CASSGRTAGNEQYF. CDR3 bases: TGTGCCAGCAGCGGACGGACAGCGGGAAACGAGCAGTACTTC. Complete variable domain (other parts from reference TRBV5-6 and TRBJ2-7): DAGVTQSPTHLIKTRGQQVTLRCSPKSGHDTVSWYQQALGQGPQFIFQYYEEEERQRGNFPDRFSGHQFPNYSSELNVNALLLGDSALYLCASSGRTAGNEQYFGPGTRLTVT.

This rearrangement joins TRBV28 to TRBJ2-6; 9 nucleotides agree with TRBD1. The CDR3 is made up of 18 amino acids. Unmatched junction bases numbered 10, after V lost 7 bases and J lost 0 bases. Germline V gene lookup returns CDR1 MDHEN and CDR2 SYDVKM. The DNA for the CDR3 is TGTGCCAGCACCCGTGCGGGACAGGGTAACTCTGGGGCCAACGTCCTGACTTTC. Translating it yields CASTRAGQGNSGANVLTF.